This T cell receptor beta chain was captured in a study of response to subunit inactivated influenza vaccine. The CDR3 extends over 14 amino acids. Trimming stripped 5 bases from V and 6 bases from J, with 17 bases between. Germline V lookup: CDR1 LNHNV, CDR2 YYDKDF (reference sequence). A few counts support this clonotype. MiXCR, applied by TCRdb to the RT-PCR reads, yields one record per CDR3 protein. The sample holds roughly 620,000 distinct CDR3 sequences, roughly 12% seen once. This sample was also put to use in a study of T cells expressing NK-cell markers. That report adds: TCR beta cDNA was made by 5'RACE template switching with UMIs. For a few donors, these clonotypes were likewise the leading ones in the CD3+CD56-NKG2C+ fraction.

This sequence originates from a man aged 50 to 59 who received an inactivated influenza vaccine. J is TRBJ2-7 and V is TRBV15; D is possibly TRBD2 (6 bases). The specimen comprised PBMCs from blood, sampled on the day of vaccination. The CDR3 sequence: CATSPKAGGVEQYF. The CDR3 bases are TGTGCCACCAGCCCAAAAGCGGGTGGTGTCGAGCAGTACTTC.